A selection of T cell receptor beta chains follows, all from one sample in a study of blood T cell repertoires in COVID-19. The protocol was immunoSEQ multiplex PCR, while the TCRdb copy is restricted to in-frame clones and leaves out a portion. The sample yields approximately 270,000 clones, roughly 90% seen once. The material sequenced was PBMCs or T cells enriched from blood (not recorded which). The receptors come from a woman in her sixties or seventies who had recovered from COVID-19. Each CDR3 is given with its conserved first and last residue. The D gene is left open where the match is weak. Some rows mark clone size as missing; the rest say once, few, many or name a class of expanded clone.

d_call: NA
j_call: TRBJ1-1
clone_size: NA
v_call: TRBV28
cdr3_aa: CASTLAGAGDTEAFF
cdr3_nt: TGTGCCAGCACTCTGGCAGGGGCCGGGGACACTGAAGCTTTCTTT

d_call: NA
j_call: TRBJ1-4
clone_size: NA
v_call: TRBV3-1/TRBV3-2
cdr3_aa: CASSLRTAGRKLFF
cdr3_nt: TGTGCCAGCAGCCTCAGGACGGCGGGGAGAAAACTGTTTTTT

d_call: NA
j_call: TRBJ2-2
clone_size: NA
v_call: TRBV4-2
cdr3_aa: CASSQDSGFTGELFF
cdr3_nt: TGTGCCAGCAGCCAAGATTCGGGTTTTACCGGGGAGCTGTTTTTT

d_call: NA
j_call: TRBJ1-2
clone_size: NA
v_call: TRBV6-5
cdr3_aa: CASSYFFNYGYTF
cdr3_nt: TGTGCCAGCAGTTACTTCTTTAACTATGGCTACACCTTC

d_call: TRBD2
j_call: TRBJ2-1
clone_size: NA
v_call: TRBV28
cdr3_aa: CASSLSGLAGTYNEQFF
cdr3_nt: TGTGCCAGCAGTTTAAGCGGGCTAGCGGGCACCTACAATGAGCAGTTCTTC

d_call: NA
j_call: TRBJ1-4
clone_size: NA
v_call: TRBV5-4
cdr3_aa: CASSTSGATNEKLFF
cdr3_nt: TGTGCCAGCAGCACCAGCGGCGCAACTAATGAAAAACTGTTTTTT

d_call: TRBD1
j_call: TRBJ2-7
clone_size: NA
v_call: TRBV6-5
cdr3_aa: CASTGGHLIEQYF
cdr3_nt: TGTGCCAGCACAGGGGGACACCTTATCGAGCAGTACTTC

d_call: NA
j_call: TRBJ1-1
clone_size: NA
v_call: TRBV10-3
cdr3_aa: CAITENRNTEAFF
cdr3_nt: TGTGCCATCACGGAGAATCGGAACACTGAAGCTTTCTTT

d_call: TRBD1
j_call: TRBJ1-1
clone_size: NA
v_call: TRBV4-2
cdr3_aa: CASSPPTGMNTEAFF
cdr3_nt: TGTGCCAGCAGCCCCCCGACAGGGATGAACACTGAAGCTTTCTTT

d_call: TRBD1
j_call: TRBJ1-5
clone_size: NA
v_call: TRBV18
cdr3_aa: CASSPTGADQPQHF
cdr3_nt: TGTGCCAGCTCCCCGACAGGGGCGGATCAGCCCCAGCATTTT

d_call: TRBD2
j_call: TRBJ2-1
clone_size: NA
v_call: TRBV5-4
cdr3_aa: CASSSGTSIHEQFF
cdr3_nt: TGTGCCAGCAGCTCCGGGACTAGCATCCATGAGCAGTTCTTC

d_call: TRBD1
j_call: TRBJ2-5
clone_size: NA
v_call: TRBV11-3
cdr3_aa: CASSSQGDKGETQYF
cdr3_nt: TGTGCCAGCAGCTCCCAGGGGGACAAAGGAGAGACCCAGTACTTC

d_call: TRBD1
j_call: TRBJ1-3
clone_size: NA
v_call: TRBV27
cdr3_aa: CASSLTGTSGNTIYF
cdr3_nt: TGTGCCAGCAGTTTGACAGGGACCTCTGGAAACACCATATATTTT

d_call: NA
j_call: TRBJ2-5
clone_size: NA
v_call: TRBV5-1
cdr3_aa: CASSPGTNQETQYF
cdr3_nt: TGCGCCAGCAGCCCCGGGACAAATCAAGAGACCCAGTACTTC

d_call: TRBD1
j_call: TRBJ1-4
clone_size: NA
v_call: TRBV5-1
cdr3_aa: CASSSRTGKEGEKLFF
cdr3_nt: TGCGCCAGCAGCTCGCGGACAGGGAAGGAAGGTGAAAAACTGTTTTTT

d_call: NA
j_call: TRBJ2-2
clone_size: few
v_call: TRBV5-1
cdr3_aa: CASSPQVQGNTGELFF
cdr3_nt: TGCGCCAGCAGCCCGCAAGTCCAGGGAAACACCGGGGAGCTGTTTTTT

d_call: NA
j_call: TRBJ1-2
clone_size: NA
v_call: TRBV18
cdr3_aa: CASSRTDQANYGYTF
cdr3_nt: TGTGCCAGCTCACGGACAGACCAAGCTAACTATGGCTACACCTTC

d_call: NA
j_call: TRBJ1-2
clone_size: NA
v_call: TRBV6-5
cdr3_aa: CASRGGVYGYTF
cdr3_nt: TGTGCCAGCAGAGGGGGGGTATATGGCTACACCTTC

d_call: NA
j_call: TRBJ1-4
clone_size: NA
v_call: TRBV7-2
cdr3_aa: CASSLFQVSNEKLFF
cdr3_nt: TGTGCCAGCAGCTTATTTCAGGTCTCTAATGAAAAACTGTTTTTT

d_call: NA
j_call: TRBJ1-1
clone_size: NA
v_call: TRBV6-5
cdr3_aa: CASSLHREATEAFF
cdr3_nt: TGTGCCAGCAGCCTACACCGGGAGGCCACTGAAGCTTTCTTT

d_call: NA
j_call: TRBJ2-3
clone_size: NA
v_call: TRBV5-6
cdr3_aa: CASSLASGTDTQYF
cdr3_nt: TGTGCCAGCAGCTTGGCTAGCGGCACAGATACGCAGTATTTT

d_call: TRBD2
j_call: TRBJ2-1
clone_size: NA
v_call: TRBV19
cdr3_aa: CATTSGPSQTGEQFF
cdr3_nt: TGTGCCACAACTAGCGGGCCCTCCCAAACGGGGGAGCAGTTCTTC

d_call: NA
j_call: TRBJ1-3
clone_size: once
v_call: TRBV30
cdr3_aa: CAWTGPGVSGNTIYF
cdr3_nt: TGTGCCTGGACTGGACCGGGAGTTAGTGGAAACACCATATATTTT

d_call: TRBD1
j_call: TRBJ2-7
clone_size: NA
v_call: TRBV3-1/TRBV3-2
cdr3_aa: CASSPRQGALYEQYF
cdr3_nt: TGTGCCAGCAGCCCCCGACAGGGGGCTCTGTACGAGCAGTACTTC

d_call: NA
j_call: TRBJ2-5
clone_size: NA
v_call: TRBV12-5
cdr3_aa: CASGFGETQYF
cdr3_nt: TGTGCTAGTGGTTTCGGGGAGACCCAGTACTTC

d_call: NA
j_call: TRBJ1-6
clone_size: NA
v_call: TRBV5-5
cdr3_aa: CASSPRQYTIYNSPLHF
cdr3_nt: TGTGCCAGCAGCCCCCGACAGTATACCATCTATAATTCACCCCTCCACTTT

d_call: TRBD1
j_call: TRBJ1-2
clone_size: NA
v_call: TRBV3-1/TRBV3-2
cdr3_aa: CASSPTGYYGYTF
cdr3_nt: TGTGCCAGCAGCCCGACAGGGTACTATGGCTACACCTTC

d_call: NA
j_call: TRBJ1-1
clone_size: NA
v_call: TRBV24-1
cdr3_aa: CATSDGLAEAFF
cdr3_nt: TGTGCCACCAGTGATGGCTTGGCTGAAGCTTTCTTT

d_call: TRBD1
j_call: TRBJ1-6
clone_size: NA
v_call: TRBV15
cdr3_aa: CATSRDGQELNSPLHF
cdr3_nt: TGTGCCACCAGCAGAGACGGACAGGAGCTTAATTCACCCCTCCACTTT

d_call: TRBD2
j_call: TRBJ2-7
clone_size: NA
v_call: TRBV7-3
cdr3_aa: CASSFSGTSDEQYF
cdr3_nt: TGTGCCAGCAGCTTTTCCGGGACTAGTGACGAGCAGTACTTC

d_call: NA
j_call: TRBJ1-1
clone_size: NA
v_call: TRBV7-8
cdr3_aa: CASSSRGGWVNTEAFF
cdr3_nt: TGTGCCAGCAGCTCCAGGGGCGGTTGGGTGAACACTGAAGCTTTCTTT

d_call: TRBD2
j_call: TRBJ2-3
clone_size: NA
v_call: TRBV5-1
cdr3_aa: CASRTSGGTDTQYF
cdr3_nt: TGCGCCAGCAGGACTAGCGGGGGCACAGATACGCAGTATTTT

d_call: NA
j_call: TRBJ1-2
clone_size: once
v_call: TRBV28
cdr3_aa: CASLDTGGGGYTF
cdr3_nt: TGTGCCAGCCTAGACACCGGGGGAGGTGGCTACACCTTC

d_call: NA
j_call: TRBJ1-5
clone_size: many
v_call: TRBV4-1
cdr3_aa: CASSQDGVSPLAQHF
cdr3_nt: TGCGCCAGCAGCCAAGACGGGGTGAGTCCATTGGCCCAGCATTTT

d_call: TRBD1
j_call: TRBJ1-1
clone_size: few
v_call: TRBV3-1/TRBV3-2
cdr3_aa: CASSQAGGEAFF
cdr3_nt: TGTGCCAGCAGCCAAGCAGGGGGCGAGGCTTTCTTT

d_call: TRBD2
j_call: TRBJ2-3
clone_size: NA
v_call: TRBV3-1/TRBV3-2
cdr3_aa: CASSQDMRVAGEGDTQYF
cdr3_nt: TGTGCCAGCAGCCAAGATATGAGGGTAGCGGGAGAAGGAGATACGCAGTATTTT

d_call: NA
j_call: TRBJ1-5
clone_size: NA
v_call: TRBV5-6
cdr3_aa: CASTSGSTQPQHF
cdr3_nt: TGTGCCAGCACGAGCGGGTCGACTCAGCCCCAGCATTTT

d_call: NA
j_call: TRBJ2-3
clone_size: NA
v_call: TRBV2
cdr3_aa: CARQTDTQYF
cdr3_nt: TGTGCCAGACAGACAGATACGCAGTATTTT

d_call: NA
j_call: TRBJ1-1
clone_size: NA
v_call: TRBV7-9
cdr3_aa: CASSFREEHEAFF
cdr3_nt: TGTGCCAGCAGCTTCAGGGAGGAACATGAAGCTTTCTTT

d_call: NA
j_call: TRBJ1-3
clone_size: NA
v_call: TRBV4-1
cdr3_aa: CASSQDGRGGNTIYF
cdr3_nt: TGCGCCAGCAGCCAAGATGGCCGAGGAGGAAACACCATATATTTT

d_call: NA
j_call: TRBJ2-7
clone_size: NA
v_call: TRBV5-1
cdr3_aa: CASSSFSGFSYEQYF
cdr3_nt: TGCGCCAGCAGCTCTTTTAGCGGATTTTCCTACGAGCAGTACTTC

d_call: NA
j_call: TRBJ1-3
clone_size: once
v_call: TRBV5-4
cdr3_aa: CASSDGRQAGNTIYF
cdr3_nt: TGTGCCAGCAGCGACGGTAGACAGGCTGGAAACACCATATATTTT

d_call: TRBD2
j_call: TRBJ2-2
clone_size: NA
v_call: TRBV9
cdr3_aa: CASSVAPSGRGTGELFF
cdr3_nt: TGTGCCAGCAGCGTAGCTCCTAGCGGGAGAGGCACCGGGGAGCTGTTTTTT

d_call: TRBD1
j_call: TRBJ1-3
clone_size: NA
v_call: TRBV5-1
cdr3_aa: CASSWATGSGNTIYF
cdr3_nt: TGCGCCAGCAGCTGGGCGACAGGGTCTGGAAACACCATATATTTT

d_call: NA
j_call: TRBJ2-4
clone_size: NA
v_call: TRBV2
cdr3_aa: CASSGEAATLAKNIQYF
cdr3_nt: TGTGCCAGCAGTGGAGAAGCCGCCACTCTAGCCAAAAACATTCAGTACTTC

d_call: NA
j_call: TRBJ1-2
clone_size: NA
v_call: TRBV19
cdr3_aa: CASRPGQYGYTF
cdr3_nt: TGTGCCAGTAGGCCGGGACAATACGGCTACACCTTC

d_call: TRBD1
j_call: TRBJ1-6
clone_size: once
v_call: TRBV7-6
cdr3_aa: CASSLAIGTVSGSPLHF
cdr3_nt: TGTGCCAGCAGCTTAGCCATAGGGACAGTCTCCGGGTCACCCCTCCACTTT

d_call: NA
j_call: TRBJ1-5
clone_size: NA
v_call: TRBV2
cdr3_aa: CASSAGGEGQPQHF
cdr3_nt: TGTGCCAGCAGCGCAGGAGGCGAGGGACAGCCCCAGCATTTT

d_call: NA
j_call: TRBJ1-3
clone_size: NA
v_call: TRBV7-2
cdr3_aa: CASSLGPQDTIYF
cdr3_nt: TGTGCCAGCAGCTTAGGGCCTCAGGACACCATATATTTT

d_call: NA
j_call: TRBJ2-7
clone_size: few
v_call: TRBV27
cdr3_aa: CASREQRDIRYEQYF
cdr3_nt: TGTGCCAGCCGCGAACAAAGGGACATTCGCTACGAGCAGTACTTC